These T cell receptor beta chains were read from a single sample in a study of cytomegalovirus exposure and HLA in healthy donors. TCRdb's table, derived via immunoSEQ multiplex PCR, lists solely in-frame clones and lacks some. The sample lists tens of thousands of clones, 80% to 95% occurring once. Material: PBMCs. These receptors were collected from a man aged 18-30 years in good health and CMV-seropositive. Each CDR3 is given with its conserved first and last residue. D genes are given only for firm matches. Clone size is not always given. Where it is, it says once, few, many or a class for expanded clones.

v_call: TRBV30; d_call: -; j_call: TRBJ2-1; clone_size: -; cdr3_nt: TGTGCCTGGAGCTTAACAGGGATTCACGATGAGCAGTTCTTC; cdr3_aa: CAWSLTGIHDEQFF
v_call: TRBV30; d_call: TRBD1; j_call: TRBJ1-1; clone_size: -; cdr3_nt: TGTGCCTGTTTCCCCTGGACAGGCTCACCAGAAGCTTTCTTT; cdr3_aa: CACFPWTGSPEAFF
v_call: TRBV19; d_call: -; j_call: TRBJ1-4; clone_size: once; cdr3_nt: TGTGCCAGTAGTATCGGACGATGGGGGGGCAATGAAAAACTGTTTTTT; cdr3_aa: CASSIGRWGGNEKLFF
v_call: TRBV2; d_call: TRBD1; j_call: TRBJ1-5; clone_size: -; cdr3_nt: TGTGCCGGCAGACCGGGACAGGGGGCTAGGCCCCAGCATTTT; cdr3_aa: CAGRPGQGARPQHF
v_call: TRBV19; d_call: -; j_call: TRBJ1-4; clone_size: -; cdr3_nt: TGTGCCAGTAGTATAGGAGGGCACCGTAATGAAAAACTGTTTTTT; cdr3_aa: CASSIGGHRNEKLFF
v_call: TRBV5-1; d_call: TRBD2; j_call: TRBJ2-5; clone_size: -; cdr3_nt: TGCGCCAGCAGCTGGGGACTAGCGGGACATCAAGAGACCCAGTACTTC; cdr3_aa: CASSWGLAGHQETQYF
v_call: TRBV7-9; d_call: TRBD1; j_call: TRBJ1-5; clone_size: -; cdr3_nt: TGTGCCAGCAGCTTGGGGGACAGGGGAGTGAATCAGCCCCAGCATTTT; cdr3_aa: CASSLGDRGVNQPQHF
v_call: TRBV19; d_call: TRBD2; j_call: TRBJ2-7; clone_size: once; cdr3_nt: TGTGCCAGTAGTATAATGACTAGCGGATACGAGCAGTACTTC; cdr3_aa: CASSIMTSGYEQYF
v_call: TRBV5-5; d_call: -; j_call: TRBJ2-1; clone_size: -; cdr3_nt: TGTGCGGCGCATAGCGAGAACTACAATGAGCAGTTCTTC; cdr3_aa: CAAHSENYNEQFF
v_call: TRBV27; d_call: TRBD2; j_call: TRBJ2-7; clone_size: -; cdr3_nt: TGTGCCAGCATGGGGACTAGCTACGAGCAGTACTTC; cdr3_aa: CASMGTSYEQYF
v_call: TRBV6-5; d_call: -; j_call: TRBJ1-2; clone_size: -; cdr3_nt: TGTGCCAGCAGTTACACGGACAGTCGGGGCTACACCTTC; cdr3_aa: CASSYTDSRGYTF
v_call: TRBV4-1; d_call: -; j_call: TRBJ2-1; clone_size: -; cdr3_nt: TGCGCCAGCAGCCCCTCGGCGGGGCTTTACAATGAGCAGTTCTTC; cdr3_aa: CASSPSAGLYNEQFF
v_call: TRBV27; d_call: -; j_call: TRBJ2-3; clone_size: -; cdr3_nt: TGTGCCAGCAGTTCTTGGGCTGGAAGCACAGATACGCAGTATTTT; cdr3_aa: CASSSWAGSTDTQYF
v_call: TRBV11-2; d_call: TRBD2; j_call: TRBJ2-1; clone_size: -; cdr3_nt: TGTGCCAGCAGCTTCGGACTAGCCAACAATGAGCAGTTCTTC; cdr3_aa: CASSFGLANNEQFF
v_call: TRBV30; d_call: -; j_call: TRBJ2-2; clone_size: -; cdr3_nt: TGTGCCTGGAGTGTACGATCTATCGGGGAGCTGTTTTTT; cdr3_aa: CAWSVRSIGELFF
v_call: TRBV7-9; d_call: -; j_call: TRBJ2-7; clone_size: -; cdr3_nt: TGTGCCAGCAGCTCGGGCAGGGGCGTCGAGCAGTACTTC; cdr3_aa: CASSSGRGVEQYF
v_call: TRBV6-6; d_call: TRBD2; j_call: TRBJ2-7; clone_size: -; cdr3_nt: TGTGCCAGCAGTTACGGACTAGCGGGAGCGCACGAGCAGTACTTC; cdr3_aa: CASSYGLAGAHEQYF
v_call: TRBV15; d_call: -; j_call: TRBJ2-3; clone_size: -; cdr3_nt: TGTGCCACCAGCAGAGAAGGGTCCTTAGCGGACCCCACAGATACGCAGTATTTT; cdr3_aa: CATSREGSLADPTDTQYF
v_call: TRBV27; d_call: -; j_call: TRBJ2-6; clone_size: -; cdr3_nt: TGTGCCAGCAGTCCTAATGGCAGGGCTGGGGCCAACGTCCTGACTTTC; cdr3_aa: CASSPNGRAGANVLTF
v_call: TRBV6-1; d_call: TRBD1; j_call: TRBJ2-7; clone_size: few; cdr3_nt: TGTGCCAGCCGGCAGGGGGTTTACGAGCAGTACTTC; cdr3_aa: CASRQGVYEQYF
v_call: TRBV5-1; d_call: -; j_call: TRBJ2-5; clone_size: -; cdr3_nt: TGCGCCAGCAGCTTGGCCGCGAGCGGGGAGACCCAGTACTTC; cdr3_aa: CASSLAASGETQYF
v_call: TRBV18; d_call: -; j_call: TRBJ2-5; clone_size: -; cdr3_nt: TGTGCCAGCTCACCAGGGGCTAGCGCGCAAGAGACCCAGTACTTC; cdr3_aa: CASSPGASAQETQYF
v_call: TRBV2; d_call: -; j_call: TRBJ1-1; clone_size: -; cdr3_nt: TGTGCCAGCAGCGGACCTCGGGGGACTGAAGCTTTCTTT; cdr3_aa: CASSGPRGTEAFF
v_call: TRBV5-5; d_call: TRBD2; j_call: TRBJ2-7; clone_size: once; cdr3_nt: TGTGCCAGCAGCTTGGGACTAGCGGGAGGCTACCGGCCCTACGAGCAGTACTTC; cdr3_aa: CASSLGLAGGYRPYEQYF
v_call: TRBV19; d_call: -; j_call: TRBJ2-7; clone_size: -; cdr3_nt: TGTGCCACCTCCCCCGGGAACGAGCAGTACTTC; cdr3_aa: CATSPGNEQYF
v_call: TRBV6-4; d_call: TRBD1; j_call: TRBJ2-2; clone_size: -; cdr3_nt: TGTGCCAGCAGTCCGCAGGGGGCGTCAAACACCGGGGAGCTGTTTTTT; cdr3_aa: CASSPQGASNTGELFF
v_call: TRBV10-3; d_call: TRBD1; j_call: TRBJ2-1; clone_size: -; cdr3_nt: TGTGCCAGCGGACAGGGGAACAATGAGCAGTTCTTC; cdr3_aa: CASGQGNNEQFF